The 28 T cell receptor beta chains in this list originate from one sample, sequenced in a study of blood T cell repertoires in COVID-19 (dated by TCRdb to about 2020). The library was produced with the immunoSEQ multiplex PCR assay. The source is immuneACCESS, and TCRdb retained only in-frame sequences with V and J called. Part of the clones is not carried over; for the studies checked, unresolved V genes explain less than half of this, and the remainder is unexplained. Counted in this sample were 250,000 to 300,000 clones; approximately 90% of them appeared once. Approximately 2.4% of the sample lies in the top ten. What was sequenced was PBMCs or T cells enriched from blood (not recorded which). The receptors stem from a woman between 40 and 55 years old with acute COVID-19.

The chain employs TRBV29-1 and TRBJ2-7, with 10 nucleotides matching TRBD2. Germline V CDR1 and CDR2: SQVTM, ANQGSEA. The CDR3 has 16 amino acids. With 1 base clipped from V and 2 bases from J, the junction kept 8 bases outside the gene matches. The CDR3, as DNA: TGCAGCGTTGAAGGGTTCCTAGCGGGAGCCCCCTACGAGCAGTACTTC. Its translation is CSVEGFLAGAPYEQYF.

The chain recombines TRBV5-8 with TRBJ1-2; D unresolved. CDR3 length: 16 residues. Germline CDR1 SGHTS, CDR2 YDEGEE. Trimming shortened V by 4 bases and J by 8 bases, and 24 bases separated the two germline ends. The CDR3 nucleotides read TGTGCCAGCAGCCCCACCTGGGAGCTTATCCCCCGGGGCTACACCTTC. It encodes CASSPTWELIPRGYTF.

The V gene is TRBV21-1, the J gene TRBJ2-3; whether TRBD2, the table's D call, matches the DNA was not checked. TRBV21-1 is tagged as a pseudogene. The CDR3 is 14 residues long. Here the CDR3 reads CASSKGLEADTQYF. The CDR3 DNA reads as TGTGCCAGCAGCAAAGGACTAGAGGCAGATACGCAGTATTTT.

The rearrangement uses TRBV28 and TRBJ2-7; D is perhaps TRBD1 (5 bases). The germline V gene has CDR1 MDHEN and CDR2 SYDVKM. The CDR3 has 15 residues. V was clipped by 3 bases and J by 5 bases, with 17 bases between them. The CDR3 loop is CASSLWQGSFDEQYF. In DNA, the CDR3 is TGTGCCAGCAGTTTGTGGCAGGGAAGTTTCGACGAGCAGTACTTC.

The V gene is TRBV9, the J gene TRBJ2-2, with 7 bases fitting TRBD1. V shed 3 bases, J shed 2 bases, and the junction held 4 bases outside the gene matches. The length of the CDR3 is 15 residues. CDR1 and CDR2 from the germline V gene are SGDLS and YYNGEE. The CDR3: CASSAGTVNTGELFF. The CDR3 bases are TGTGCCAGCAGCGCTGGGACAGTCAACACCGGGGAGCTGTTTTTT. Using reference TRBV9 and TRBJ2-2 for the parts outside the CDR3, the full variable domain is DSGVTQTPKHLITATGQRVTLRCSPRSGDLSVYWYQQSLDQGLQFLIQYYNGEERAKGNILERFSAQQFPDLHSELNLSSLELGDSALYFCASSAGTVNTGELFFGEGSRLTVL.

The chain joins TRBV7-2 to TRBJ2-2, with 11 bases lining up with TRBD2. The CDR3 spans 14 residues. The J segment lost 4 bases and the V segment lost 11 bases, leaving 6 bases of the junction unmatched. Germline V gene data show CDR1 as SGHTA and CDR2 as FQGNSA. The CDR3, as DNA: TGTGCCCACGATAGCGGGAGGGGCACCGGGGAGCTGTTTTTT. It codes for CAHDSGRGTGELFF.

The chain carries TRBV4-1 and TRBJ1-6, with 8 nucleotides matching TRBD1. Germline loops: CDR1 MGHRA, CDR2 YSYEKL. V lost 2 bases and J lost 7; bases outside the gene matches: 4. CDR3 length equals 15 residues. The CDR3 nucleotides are TGCGCCAGCAGCCAACTAGGGACAGGCAATTCACCCCTCCACTTT. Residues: CASSQLGTGNSPLHF.

CDR3 in amino acids: CASSISGSSDTQYF. The CDR3 DNA reads TGTGCCAGCAGCATTAGCGGGAGCTCGGATACGCAGTATTTT. V is TRBV5-6 and J is TRBJ2-3, with 9 bases matching TRBD2. Trimming took 4 bases from V and 6 from J; bases not matched to a gene: 6. The CDR3 is 14 amino acids. Germline V lookup: CDR1 SGHDT, CDR2 YYEEEE. The full variable domain, completed using reference TRBV5-6 and TRBJ2-3, is DAGVTQSPTHLIKTRGQQVTLRCSPKSGHDTVSWYQQALGQGPQFIFQYYEEEERQRGNFPDRFSGHQFPNYSSELNVNALLLGDSALYLCASSISGSSDTQYFGPGTRLTVL.

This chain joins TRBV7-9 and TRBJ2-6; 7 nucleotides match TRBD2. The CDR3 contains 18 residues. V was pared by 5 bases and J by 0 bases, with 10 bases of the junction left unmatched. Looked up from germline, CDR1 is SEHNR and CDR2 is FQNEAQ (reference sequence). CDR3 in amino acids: CASSPLAGVHSGANVLTF. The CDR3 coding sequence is TGTGCCAGCAGCCCATTGGCGGGGGTACACTCTGGGGCCAACGTCCTGACTTTC. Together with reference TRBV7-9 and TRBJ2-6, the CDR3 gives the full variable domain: DTGVSQNPRHKITKRGQNVTFRCDPISEHNRLYWYRQTLGQGPEFLTYFQNEAQLEKSRLLSDRFSAERPKGSFSTLEIQRTEQGDSAMYLCASSPLAGVHSGANVLTFGAGSRLTVL.

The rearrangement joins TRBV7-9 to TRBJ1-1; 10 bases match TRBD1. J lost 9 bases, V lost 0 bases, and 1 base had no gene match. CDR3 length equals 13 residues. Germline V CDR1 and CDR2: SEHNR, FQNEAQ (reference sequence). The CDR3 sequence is CASSLAGQGKAFF. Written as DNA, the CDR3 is TGTGCCAGCAGCTTAGCGGGACAGGGGAAAGCTTTCTTT. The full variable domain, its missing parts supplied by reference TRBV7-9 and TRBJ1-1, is DTGVSQNPRHKITKRGQNVTFRCDPISEHNRLYWYRQTLGQGPEFLTYFQNEAQLEKSRLLSDRFSAERPKGSFSTLEIQRTEQGDSAMYLCASSLAGQGKAFFGQGTRLTVV.

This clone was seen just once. The DNA of the CDR3 is TGTGCCAGCAGTTTTGGGGCAGGAGATGAAAAACTGTTTTTT. It is translated as CASSFGAGDEKLFF. The V gene is TRBV28, the J gene TRBJ1-4, with D tentatively TRBD1 (5 bases). Germline lookup yields CDR1 MDHEN and CDR2 SYDVKM. The germline V and J ends were trimmed by 3 bases and 6 bases, with 11 bases remaining between them. The CDR3 covers 14 residues.

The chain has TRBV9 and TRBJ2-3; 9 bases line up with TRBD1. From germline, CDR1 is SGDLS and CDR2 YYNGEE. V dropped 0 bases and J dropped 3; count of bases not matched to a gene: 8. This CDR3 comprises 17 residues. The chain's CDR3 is CASSVGTGDHKTDTQYF. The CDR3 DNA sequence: TGTGCCAGCAGCGTAGGGACAGGGGACCACAAAACAGATACGCAGTATTTT.

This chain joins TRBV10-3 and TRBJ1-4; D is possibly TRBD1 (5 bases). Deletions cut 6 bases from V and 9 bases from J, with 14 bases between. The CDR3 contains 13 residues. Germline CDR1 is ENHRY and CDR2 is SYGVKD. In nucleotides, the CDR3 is TGTGCCATCAGCCAGGGTCAAGGTAAAAAACTGTTTTTT. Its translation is CAISQGQGKKLFF.

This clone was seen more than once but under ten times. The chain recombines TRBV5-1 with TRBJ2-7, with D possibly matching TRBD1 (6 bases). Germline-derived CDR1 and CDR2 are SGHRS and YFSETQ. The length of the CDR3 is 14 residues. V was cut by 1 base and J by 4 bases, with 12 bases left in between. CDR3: CASSLTGSDYEQYF. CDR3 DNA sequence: TGCGCCAGCAGCTTGACAGGGTCAGATTACGAGCAGTACTTC.

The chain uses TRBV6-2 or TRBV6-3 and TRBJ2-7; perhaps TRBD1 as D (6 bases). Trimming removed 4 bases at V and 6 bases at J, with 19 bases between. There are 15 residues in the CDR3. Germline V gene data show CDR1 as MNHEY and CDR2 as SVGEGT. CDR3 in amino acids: CASSSPAGQGFEQYF. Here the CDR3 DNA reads TGTGCCAGCAGTTCCCCTGCCGGGCAGGGGTTCGAGCAGTACTTC.

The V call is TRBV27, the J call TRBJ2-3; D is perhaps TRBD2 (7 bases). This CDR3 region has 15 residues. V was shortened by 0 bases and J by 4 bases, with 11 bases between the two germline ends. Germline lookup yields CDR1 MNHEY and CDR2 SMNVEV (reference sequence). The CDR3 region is CASSLSGGRADTQYF. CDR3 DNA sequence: TGTGCCAGCAGTTTATCAGGGGGGAGGGCAGATACGCAGTATTTT.

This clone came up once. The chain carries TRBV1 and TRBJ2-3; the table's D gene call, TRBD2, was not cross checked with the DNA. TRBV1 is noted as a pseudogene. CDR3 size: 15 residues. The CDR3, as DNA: TGCACCAGCACCCGGGACTATCCCGCCCCAGATACGCAGTATTTT. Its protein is CTSTRDYPAPDTQYF.

For the CDR3, the DNA is TGTGCCAGCAGCGCTTCCCGCGTCTCCTACGAGCAGTACTTC. It specifies CASSASRVSYEQYF. The chain uses TRBV2 and TRBJ2-7; D unresolved. The CDR3 length is 14 residues. Looked up from germline, CDR1 is SNHLY and CDR2 is FYNNEI. V shed 6 bases and J shed 0 bases, with 12 bases lying between them.

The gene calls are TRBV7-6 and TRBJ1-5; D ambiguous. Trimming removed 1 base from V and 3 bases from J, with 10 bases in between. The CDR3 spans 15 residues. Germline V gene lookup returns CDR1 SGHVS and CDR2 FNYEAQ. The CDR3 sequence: CASSLVAGHNQPQHF. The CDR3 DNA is TGTGCCAGCAGCTTAGTGGCAGGCCACAATCAGCCCCAGCATTTT.

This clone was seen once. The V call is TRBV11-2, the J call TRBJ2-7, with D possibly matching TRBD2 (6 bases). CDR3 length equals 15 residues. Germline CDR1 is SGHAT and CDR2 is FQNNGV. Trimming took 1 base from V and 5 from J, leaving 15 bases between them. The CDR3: CASSLAPGERNEQYF. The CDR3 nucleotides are TGTGCCAGCAGCTTAGCTCCGGGGGAGAGAAACGAGCAGTACTTC. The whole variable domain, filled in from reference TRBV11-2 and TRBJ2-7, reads EAGVAQSPRYKIIEKRQSVAFWCNPISGHATLYWYQQILGQGPKLLIQFQNNGVVDDSQLPKDRFSAERLKGVDSTLKIQPAKLEDSAVYLCASSLAPGERNEQYFGPGTRLTVT.

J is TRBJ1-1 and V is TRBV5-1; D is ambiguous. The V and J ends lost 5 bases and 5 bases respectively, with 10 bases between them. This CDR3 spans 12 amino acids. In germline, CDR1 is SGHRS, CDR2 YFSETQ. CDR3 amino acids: CASSSPGTEAFF. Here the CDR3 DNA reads TGCGCCAGCAGTTCCCCGGGGACTGAAGCTTTCTTT.

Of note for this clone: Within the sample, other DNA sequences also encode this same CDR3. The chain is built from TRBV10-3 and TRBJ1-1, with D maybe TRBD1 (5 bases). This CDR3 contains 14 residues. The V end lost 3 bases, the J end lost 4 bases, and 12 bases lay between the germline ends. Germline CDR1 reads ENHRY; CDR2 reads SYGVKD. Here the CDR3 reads CAISDQGLGTEAFF. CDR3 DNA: TGTGCCATCAGTGATCAGGGTCTTGGCACTGAAGCTTTCTTT.

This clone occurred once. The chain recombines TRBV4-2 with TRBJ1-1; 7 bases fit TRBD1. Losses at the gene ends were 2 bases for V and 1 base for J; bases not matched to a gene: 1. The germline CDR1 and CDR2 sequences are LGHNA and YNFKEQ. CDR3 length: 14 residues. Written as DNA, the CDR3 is TGTGCCAGCAGCCAACGGACAGGGAACACTGAAGCTTTCTTT. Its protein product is CASSQRTGNTEAFF.

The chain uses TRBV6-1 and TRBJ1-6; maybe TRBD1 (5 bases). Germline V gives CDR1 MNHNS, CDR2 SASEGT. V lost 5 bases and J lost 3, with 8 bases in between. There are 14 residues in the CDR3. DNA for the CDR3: TGTGCCAGCAGTTATGACAGCTATAATTCACCCCTCCACTTT. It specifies CASSYDSYNSPLHF.

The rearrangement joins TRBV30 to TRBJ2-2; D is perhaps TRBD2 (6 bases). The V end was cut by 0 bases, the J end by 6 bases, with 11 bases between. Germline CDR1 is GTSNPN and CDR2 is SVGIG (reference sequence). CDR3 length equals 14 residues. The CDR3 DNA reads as TGTGCCTGGAGTGTAGGAGGGACGTCCGGGGAGCTGTTTTTT. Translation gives CAWSVGGTSGELFF.

The CDR3 region is CAISQVPSGGPTDTQYF. The CDR3 coding sequence is TGTGCCATCAGTCAGGTCCCCAGCGGGGGGCCCACAGATACGCAGTATTTT. This sequence joins TRBV10-3 and TRBJ2-3, with 9 nucleotides matching TRBD2. The CDR3 runs to 17 residues. Germline-derived CDR1 and CDR2 are ENHRY and SYGVKD. Trimming cost V 5 bases and J 2 bases; bases outside gene matches: 11.

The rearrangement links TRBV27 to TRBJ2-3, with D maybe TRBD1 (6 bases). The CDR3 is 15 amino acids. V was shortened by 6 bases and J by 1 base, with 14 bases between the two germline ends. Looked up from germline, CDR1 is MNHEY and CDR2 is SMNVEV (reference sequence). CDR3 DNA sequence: TGTGCCAGCAGCTCAGAGGGGGTGGGCACAGATACGCAGTATTTT. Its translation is CASSSEGVGTDTQYF.

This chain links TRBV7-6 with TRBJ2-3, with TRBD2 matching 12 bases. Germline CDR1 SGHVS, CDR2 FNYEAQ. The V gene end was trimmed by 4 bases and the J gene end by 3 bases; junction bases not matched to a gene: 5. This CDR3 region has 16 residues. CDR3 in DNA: TGTGCCAGCAGCTCCAAGACTAGCGGGGGAACAGATACGCAGTATTTT. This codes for CASSSKTSGGTDTQYF.